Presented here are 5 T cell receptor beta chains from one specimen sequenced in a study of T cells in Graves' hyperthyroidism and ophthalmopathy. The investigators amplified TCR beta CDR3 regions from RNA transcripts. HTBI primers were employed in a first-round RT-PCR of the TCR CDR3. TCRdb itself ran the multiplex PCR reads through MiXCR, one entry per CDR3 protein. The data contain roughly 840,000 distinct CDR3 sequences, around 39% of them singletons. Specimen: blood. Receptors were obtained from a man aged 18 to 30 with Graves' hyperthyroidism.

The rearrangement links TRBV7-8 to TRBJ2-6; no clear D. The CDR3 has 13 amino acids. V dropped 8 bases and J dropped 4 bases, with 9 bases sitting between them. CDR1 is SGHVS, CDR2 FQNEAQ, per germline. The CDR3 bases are TGTGCCAGCTCCACCGACGGGGCCAACGTCCTGACTTTC. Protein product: CASSTDGANVLTF.

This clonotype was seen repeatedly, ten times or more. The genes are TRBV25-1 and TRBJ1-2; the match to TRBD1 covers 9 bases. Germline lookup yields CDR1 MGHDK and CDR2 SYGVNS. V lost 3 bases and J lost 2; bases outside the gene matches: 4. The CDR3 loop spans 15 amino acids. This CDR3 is CASSDPGQGNYGYTF. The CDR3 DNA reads TGTGCCAGCAGTGATCCGGGACAGGGAAACTATGGCTACACCTTC.

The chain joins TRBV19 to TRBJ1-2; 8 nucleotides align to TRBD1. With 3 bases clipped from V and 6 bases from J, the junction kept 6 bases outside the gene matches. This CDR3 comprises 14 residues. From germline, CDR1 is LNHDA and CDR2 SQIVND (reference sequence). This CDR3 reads CASSIQGAQDGYTF. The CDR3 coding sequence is TGTGCCAGTAGTATCCAGGGGGCGCAGGATGGCTACACCTTC.

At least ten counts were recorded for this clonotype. The CDR3 is CASTPTAGIETQYF. The CDR3 DNA reads as TGTGCCAGTACCCCCACGGCAGGGATAGAGACCCAGTACTTC. This rearrangement joins TRBV19 to TRBJ2-5; maybe TRBD1 (5 bases). V lost 7 bases and J 4 bases, leaving 16 bases between the germline ends. This CDR3 has 14 amino acids. Germline CDR1 reads LNHDA; CDR2 reads SQIVND (reference sequence). Full variable domain (missing parts from reference TRBV19 and TRBJ2-5): DGGITQSPKYLFRKEGQNVTLSCEQNLNHDAMYWYRQDPGQGLRLIYYSQIVNDFQKGDIAEGYSVSREKKESFPLTVTSAQKNPTAFYLCASTPTAGIETQYFGPGTRLLVL.

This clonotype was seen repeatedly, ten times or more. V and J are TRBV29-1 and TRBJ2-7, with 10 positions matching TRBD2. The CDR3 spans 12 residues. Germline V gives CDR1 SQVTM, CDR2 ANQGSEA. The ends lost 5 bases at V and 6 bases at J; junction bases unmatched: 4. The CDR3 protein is CSVRSGRGEQYF. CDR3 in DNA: TGCAGCGTTAGAAGCGGGAGGGGCGAGCAGTACTTC.